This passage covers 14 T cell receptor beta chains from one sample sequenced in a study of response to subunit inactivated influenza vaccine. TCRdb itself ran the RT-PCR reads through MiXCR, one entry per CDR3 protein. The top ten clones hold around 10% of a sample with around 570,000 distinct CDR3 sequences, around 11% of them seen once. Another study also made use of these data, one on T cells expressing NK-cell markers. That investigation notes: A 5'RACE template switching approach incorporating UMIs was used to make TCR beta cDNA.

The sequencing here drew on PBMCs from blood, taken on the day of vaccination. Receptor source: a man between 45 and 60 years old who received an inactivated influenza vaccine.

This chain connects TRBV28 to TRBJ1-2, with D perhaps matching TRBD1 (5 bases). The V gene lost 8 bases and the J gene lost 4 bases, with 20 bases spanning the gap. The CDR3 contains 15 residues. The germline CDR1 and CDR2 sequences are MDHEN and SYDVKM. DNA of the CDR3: TGTGCCAGCCATGCCGGGACCCGGCGAGGCTATGGCTACACCTTC. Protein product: CASHAGTRRGYGYTF.

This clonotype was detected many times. CDR3 amino acids: CASSFAGRGEKLFF. CDR3 DNA sequence: TGTGCCAGCAGTTTCGCCGGGCGAGGAGAAAAACTGTTTTTT. This rearrangement joins TRBV12-3 or TRBV12-4 to TRBJ1-4; D unresolved. Trimming cost V 3 bases and J 8 bases, with 13 bases left between them. The CDR3 consists of 14 residues.

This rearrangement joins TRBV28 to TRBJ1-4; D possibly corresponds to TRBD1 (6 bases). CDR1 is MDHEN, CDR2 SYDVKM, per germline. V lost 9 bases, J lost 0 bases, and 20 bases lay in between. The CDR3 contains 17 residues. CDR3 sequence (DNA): TGTGCCAGTACCACCTACGGACAGATAGCAACTAATGAAAAACTGTTTTTT. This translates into CASTTYGQIATNEKLFF.

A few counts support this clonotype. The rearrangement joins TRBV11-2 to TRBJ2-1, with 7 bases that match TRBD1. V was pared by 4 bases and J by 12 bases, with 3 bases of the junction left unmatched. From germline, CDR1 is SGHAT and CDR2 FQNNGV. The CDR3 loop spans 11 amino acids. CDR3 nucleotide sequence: TGTGCCAGCAGCTCCGGGACAGCGCAGTTCTTC. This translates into CASSSGTAQFF.

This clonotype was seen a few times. The CDR3 loop reads CASSLPGDGTGGFLHGYTF. In nucleotides, the CDR3 is TGTGCCAGCAGCTTACCGGGGGACGGGACAGGGGGCTTTCTGCATGGCTACACCTTC. The chain recombines TRBV11-1 with TRBJ1-2, with 12 bases lining up with TRBD1. In germline, CDR1 is SGHAT, CDR2 FQDESV (reference sequence). After removal of 2 bases from V and 6 bases from J, the junction contained 16 bases not matched to a gene. This CDR3 has 19 amino acids.

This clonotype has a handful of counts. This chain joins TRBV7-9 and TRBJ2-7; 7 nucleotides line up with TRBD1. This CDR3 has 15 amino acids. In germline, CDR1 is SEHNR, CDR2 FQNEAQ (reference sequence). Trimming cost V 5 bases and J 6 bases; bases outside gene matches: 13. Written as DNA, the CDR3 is TGTGCCAGCAGCCCCCGACAGGGAGACATTTCCGAGCAGTACTTC. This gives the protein CASSPRQGDISEQYF.

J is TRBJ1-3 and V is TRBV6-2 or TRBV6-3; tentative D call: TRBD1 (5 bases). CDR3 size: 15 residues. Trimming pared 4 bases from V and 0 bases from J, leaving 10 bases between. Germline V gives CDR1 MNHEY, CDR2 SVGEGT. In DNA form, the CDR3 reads TGTGCCAGCAGTTCCGGGGCCACCTCTGGAAACACCATATATTTT. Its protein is CASSSGATSGNTIYF.

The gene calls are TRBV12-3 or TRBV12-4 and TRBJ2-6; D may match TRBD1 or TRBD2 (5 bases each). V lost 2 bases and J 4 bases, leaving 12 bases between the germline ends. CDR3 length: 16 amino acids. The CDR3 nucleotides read TGTGCCAGCAGTTTAATTCAGGGAGCGGGGGCCAACGTCCTGACTTTC. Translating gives CASSLIQGAGANVLTF.

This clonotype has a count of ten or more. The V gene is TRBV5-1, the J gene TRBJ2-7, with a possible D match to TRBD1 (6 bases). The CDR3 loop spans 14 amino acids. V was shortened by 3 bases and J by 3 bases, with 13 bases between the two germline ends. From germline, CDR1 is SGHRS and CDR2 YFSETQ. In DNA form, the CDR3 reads TGCGCCAGCAGCTCTCCGGGACAACTCTACGAGCAGTACTTC. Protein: CASSSPGQLYEQYF.

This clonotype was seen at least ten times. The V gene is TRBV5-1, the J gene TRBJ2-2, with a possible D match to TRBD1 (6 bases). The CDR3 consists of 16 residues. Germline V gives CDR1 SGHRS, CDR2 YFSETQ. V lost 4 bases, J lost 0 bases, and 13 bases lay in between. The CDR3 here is CASSLMDSSNTGELFF. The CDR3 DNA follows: TGCGCCAGCAGCCTCATGGACAGCTCGAACACCGGGGAGCTGTTTTTT. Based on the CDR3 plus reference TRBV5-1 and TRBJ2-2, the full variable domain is KAGVTQTPRYLIKTRGQQVTLSCSPISGHRSVSWYQQTPGQGLQFLFEYFSETQRNKGNFPGRFSGRQFSNSRSEMNVSTLELGDSALYLCASSLMDSSNTGELFFGEGSRLTVL.

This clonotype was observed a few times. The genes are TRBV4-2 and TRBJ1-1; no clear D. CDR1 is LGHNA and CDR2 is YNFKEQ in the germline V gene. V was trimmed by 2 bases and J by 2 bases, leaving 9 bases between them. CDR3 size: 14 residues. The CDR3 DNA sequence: TGTGCCAGCAGCCAACAAACACGCAACACTGAAGCTTTCTTT. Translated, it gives CASSQQTRNTEAFF.

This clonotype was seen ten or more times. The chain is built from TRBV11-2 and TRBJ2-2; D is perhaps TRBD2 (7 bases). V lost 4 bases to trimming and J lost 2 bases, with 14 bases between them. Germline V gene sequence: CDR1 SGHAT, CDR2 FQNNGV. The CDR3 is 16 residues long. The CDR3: CASSSLRGTNTGELFF. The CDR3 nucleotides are TGTGCCAGCAGCTCGTTGCGGGGGACAAACACCGGGGAGCTGTTTTTT.

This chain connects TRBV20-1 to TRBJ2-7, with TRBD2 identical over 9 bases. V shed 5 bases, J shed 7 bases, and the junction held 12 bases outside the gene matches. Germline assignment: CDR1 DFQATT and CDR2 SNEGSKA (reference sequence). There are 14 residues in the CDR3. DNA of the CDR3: TGCAGTGCTGCCCCGGGACTAGCTGACGGGGAGCAGTACTTC. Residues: CSAAPGLADGEQYF.

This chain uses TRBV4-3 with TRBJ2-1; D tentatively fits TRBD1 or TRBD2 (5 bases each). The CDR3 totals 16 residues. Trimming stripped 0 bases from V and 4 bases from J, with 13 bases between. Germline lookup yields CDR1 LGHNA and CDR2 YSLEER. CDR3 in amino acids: CASSQDWQGAYNEQFF. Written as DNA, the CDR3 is TGCGCCAGCAGCCAAGACTGGCAGGGAGCTTACAATGAGCAGTTCTTC.